The T cell receptor (beta chain) under discussion was sequenced for a study of blood T cell repertoires in COVID-19. On the study more broadly: From the United States, Italy and Spain came samples of acute and convalescent COVID-19. PBMCs, B-cell-depleted T cells, or T cells provided the cDNA or gDNA that made up the material.

In the original processing: The authors estimated nucleated cell counts from reference gene primer amplification. Clones were sequenced by immunoSEQ multiplex PCR, and TCRdb holds only the in-frame ones, with some missing. That table furnishes V, J and clone size, whereas the DNA furnished D and trimming. The table includes more than 75,000 clones, roughly 86% detected once. Germline V gene lookup returns CDR1 MNHNY and CDR2 SVGAGI (reference sequence). This CDR3 has 13 amino acids. The ends were cut back, 6 bases at V and 7 bases at J, with 15 bases in the middle. The chain carries TRBV6-6 and TRBJ1-2; D gene uncertain. The receptor comes from a man aged 60-69 years with acute or convalescent COVID-19. Sequenced material: peripheral blood. CDR3 amino acids: CASSLDRGAGYTF. The CDR3 DNA reads as TGTGCCAGCAGCCTCGATCGAGGTGCTGGCTACACCTTC.